The present T cell receptor beta chain was sequenced within a study of blood T cell repertoires in COVID-19. The protocol was immunoSEQ multiplex PCR, while the TCRdb copy is restricted to in-frame clones and leaves out a portion. The repertoire holds roughly 120,000 clones, roughly 82% seen once, with roughly 7.9% in the top ten. Germline loops: CDR1 MNHEY, CDR2 SVGAGI. Trimming at V came to 9 bases and at J to 9 bases, leaving 14 bases not matched to a gene. The CDR3 runs 15 residues. Specimen: peripheral blood. The V and J genes are TRBV6-5 and TRBJ1-6, with 7 bases identical to TRBD1. The clonotype originates from a woman older than 75 with active or convalescent COVID-19. In DNA, the CDR3 is TGTGCCAGTAAAGCGCCGGGACAGACTTTTTCACCCCTCCACTTT. Its translation is CASKAPGQTFSPLHF.